This T cell receptor (beta chain) appears in the sequencing data of a study of cytomegalovirus exposure and HLA in healthy donors. At the level of the study: The study's early data release held about 77 million unique TCRs from HLA-typed donors.

A multiplex PCR was run with 60 Vbeta primers and 13 Jbeta primers. The protocol was immunoSEQ multiplex PCR, while the TCRdb copy is restricted to in-frame clones and leaves out a portion. The data show 120,000 to 150,000 clones, about four fifths seen once. Sequencing was done on a sample of PBMCs. The sequence derives from a young man in good health and CMV-seronegative.

The CDR3 coding sequence is TGTGCCAGCAGCCAAGAATGGTCTTACACTACCGGTCAGTTCTTC. This sequence encodes CASSQEWSYTTGQFF. V usage is TRBV14 and J usage is TRBJ2-1; the D is unclear. V lost 0 bases to trimming and J lost 13 bases, with 19 bases between them. Germline V gene lookup returns CDR1 SGHDN and CDR2 FVKESK. This CDR3 is 15 amino acids long.